These 13 T cell receptor beta chains came from one sample sequenced in a study of a mutant IDH1 vaccine in newly diagnosed glioma. This sample's time point: week 23, last vaccination. One vaccine dose held 300 ug of mutant IDH1 20-mer peptide and came with topical imiquimod. Antigens of these TCRs are unknown. Here immunoSEQ multiplex PCR was the method, and the copy in TCRdb shows in-frame clones only, minus some. The data show about 56,000 clones, 87% seen once. Here the sequenced sample was PBMCs, taken from a glioma patient whose treatment included an IDH1 peptide vaccine. These receptors came from a man aged 35-49 years with glioma.

This clone was seen only once. The chain uses TRBV18 and TRBJ1-5; D may be TRBD1 (5 bases). Germline V gene data show CDR1 as KGHSH and CDR2 as LQKENI. Deletions cut 3 bases from V and 2 bases from J, with 5 bases between. This CDR3 has 13 amino acids. The CDR3 sequence: CASSPTGNQPQHF. Here the CDR3 DNA reads TGTGCCAGCTCACCGACAGGCAATCAGCCCCAGCATTTT. The full variable domain, rest sourced from reference TRBV18 and TRBJ1-5, is NAGVMQNPRHLVRRRGQEARLRCSPMKGHSHVYWYRQLPEEGLKFMVYLQKENIIDESGMPKERFSAEFPKEGPSILRIQQVVRGDSAAYFCASSPTGNQPQHFGDGTRLSIL.

In this sample, this clone turned up once. This chain uses TRBV14 with TRBJ2-7; 11 bases align to TRBD2. The CDR3 has 15 residues. J gave up 3 bases and V 1 base, and 2 bases lay outside the gene matches. Germline values: CDR1 SGHDN, CDR2 FVKESK. Here the CDR3 DNA reads TGTGCCAGCAGCCAAGGACTAGCGGGGTTCTACGAGCAGTACTTC. Its protein product is CASSQGLAGFYEQYF.

V is TRBV2 and J is TRBJ1-4, with TRBD1 as a possible D gene (5 bases). Germline assignment: CDR1 SNHLY and CDR2 FYNNEI. V was cut by 7 bases and J by 4 bases, with 13 bases left in between. The CDR3 length is 14 residues. The CDR3 bases are TGTGCCAGCATCTTGGGGGGAGATAATGAAAAACTGTTTTTT. It yields the protein CASILGGDNEKLFF.

This chain uses TRBV2 with TRBJ2-2; TRBD2 might be the D (6 bases). Between the trimmed V and J ends, which lost 6 bases and 4 bases, there was a span of 15 bases. CDR1 is SNHLY, CDR2 FYNNEI, per germline. CDR3 size: 15 residues. CDR3 protein: CASRDNGLTTGELFF. The CDR3 bases are TGTGCCAGCAGAGATAACGGACTAACCACCGGGGAGCTGTTTTTT. The full variable domain, rest sourced from reference TRBV2 and TRBJ2-2, is EPEVTQTPSHQVTQMGQEVILRCVPISNHLYFYWYRQILGQKVEFLVSFYNNEISEKSEIFDDQFSVERPDGSNFTLKIRSTKLEDSAMYFCASRDNGLTTGELFFGEGSRLTVL.

The rearrangement uses TRBV4-2 and TRBJ1-2; possible D gene TRBD1, 6 bases. Germline V gene data show CDR1 as LGHNA and CDR2 as YNFKEQ. The V end was cut by 3 bases, the J end by 10 bases, with 12 bases between. The CDR3 totals 12 residues. The CDR3, as DNA: TGTGCCAGCAGCCACGAAGAGGGGGACTACACCTTC. Translating it yields CASSHEEGDYTF.

The rearrangement joins TRBV29-1 to TRBJ2-3, with TRBD2 matching 10 bases. The CDR3 has 15 residues. Unmatched junction bases numbered 10, after V lost 6 bases and J lost 4 bases. The germline CDR1 and CDR2 sequences are SQVTM and ANQGSEA. CDR3 sequence: CSVALLAGKPDTQYF. The DNA for the CDR3 is TGCAGCGTCGCGCTACTAGCGGGAAAACCAGATACGCAGTATTTT.

This chain links TRBV7-8 with TRBJ2-1; 13 bases match TRBD2. Germline values: CDR1 SGHVS, CDR2 FQNEAQ. CDR3 length: 18 amino acids. The trim removed 5 bases at V and 0 bases at J, leaving 7 bases unmatched. DNA for the CDR3: TGTGCCAGCAGCCTATATAGGACTAGCGGGAGCTCCTACAATGAGCAGTTCTTC. Translation gives CASSLYRTSGSSYNEQFF.

The chain has TRBV6-6 and TRBJ2-1; D is tentatively TRBD1 or TRBD2 (5 bases each). The germline V and J ends were trimmed by 4 bases and 12 bases, with 16 bases remaining between them. Germline V CDR1 and CDR2: MNHNY, SVGAGI (reference sequence). CDR3 length: 13 amino acids. Here the CDR3 reads CASSSRDLRGQFF. The CDR3 DNA sequence: TGTGCCAGCAGTTCCCGGGACCTTCGGGGGCAGTTCTTC.

This chain links TRBV9 with TRBJ1-3, with D perhaps matching TRBD1 (6 bases). The V gene's germline CDR1 is SGDLS and CDR2 YYNGEE. This CDR3 has 17 amino acids. V shed 4 bases and J shed 0 bases, with 17 bases lying between them. The CDR3 region is CASSIEGGGGSGNTIYF. DNA for the CDR3: TGTGCCAGCAGCATAGAGGGGGGGGGAGGCTCTGGAAACACCATATATTTT.

The chain uses TRBV7-2 and TRBJ2-7; 7 nucleotides align to TRBD2. There are 14 residues in the CDR3. J lost 0 bases, V lost 5 bases, and 4 bases had no gene match. Germline CDR1 SGHTA, CDR2 FQGNSA. CDR3 protein: CASSPRTSSYEQYF. As DNA, the CDR3 is TGTGCCAGCAGCCCCAGGACTAGCTCCTACGAGCAGTACTTC.

The chain has TRBV9 and TRBJ2-7, with 12 bases aligning to TRBD2. Germline loops: CDR1 SGDLS, CDR2 YYNGEE. The CDR3 is 15 amino acids. Trimming at V came to 3 bases and at J to 5 bases, leaving 6 bases not matched to a gene. The CDR3 bases are TGTGCCAGCAGCGCCAGACTAGCGGGAGTGGACGAGCAGTACTTC. This translates into CASSARLAGVDEQYF.

The chain links TRBV6-5 to TRBJ2-7; D tentatively fits TRBD1 or TRBD2 (5 bases each). The CDR3 consists of 13 residues. V gave up 6 bases and J gave up 8 bases, with 17 bases separating them. The germline gives CDR1 MNHEY, CDR2 SVGAGI. In nucleotides, the CDR3 is TGTGCCAGCAGATCGGGACGCCCGCTCAAGCAGTACTTC. Its protein product is CASRSGRPLKQYF.

The chain couples TRBV12-5 to TRBJ2-5; 8 bases are shared with TRBD2. Germline values: CDR1 LGHNT, CDR2 FRNRAP. With 6 bases clipped from V and 5 bases from J, the junction kept 8 bases outside the gene matches. There are 14 residues in the CDR3. The DNA of the CDR3 is TGTGCTAGTGGAGCGGGAGAAATGTGGGAGACCCAGTACTTC. Residues: CASGAGEMWETQYF.